The clone carrying this TCR beta chain was found once. Different DNA sequences within this sample yield the same CDR3. Germline V gene data show CDR1 as SGDLS and CDR2 as YYNGEE. V was trimmed by 2 bases and J by 2 bases, leaving 3 bases between them. The CDR3 loop spans 12 amino acids. These data originate in a study of shared clonotypes between healthy human individuals. Produced via immunoSEQ multiplex PCR; TCRdb's table is partial and in-frame only. The repertoire holds millions of clones, with 95% as singletons. The study separated CD4+ cells into CD45RA+ naive and CD45RA-negative memory subsets. This chain links TRBV9 with TRBJ2-3; D remains unclear. The specimen sequenced was naive CD4+ T cells sorted from blood. The subset was: CD45RA+ positively selected. The receptor was isolated from a man between 18 and 35 years old in good health. The CDR3 is CASSVLTDTQYF. CDR3 bases: TGTGCCAGCAGCGTTCTCACAGATACGCAGTATTTT.